This is a list of T cell receptor beta chains from one sample in a study of cytomegalovirus exposure and HLA in healthy donors. Generated by immunoSEQ multiplex PCR, the TCRdb table keeps only in-frame clones and is missing some. The sample carries about 160,000 clones, 75% to 90% recorded once. Sequencing was performed on PBMCs. The receptor source for this set is a male donor in good health and CMV-seropositive. The CDR3 runs from the conserved cysteine through the conserved F or W. A D gene is named only where the DNA matches it firmly. Some rows have no size entry. The others give once, few or many, or a class for an expanded clone.

v_call	d_call	clone_size	j_call	cdr3_nt	cdr3_aa
TRBV6-6	TRBD1	NA	TRBJ2-5	TGTGCCAGCAGTCCTCCCGGGACAGGGGAGCAGTACTTC	CASSPPGTGEQYF
TRBV5-6	TRBD1	NA	TRBJ2-2	TGTGCCAGCACTATTTATGGGACAGAGTCCACCGGGGAGCTGTTTTTT	CASTIYGTESTGELFF
TRBV9	TRBD2	NA	TRBJ2-5	TGTGCCAGCAGCGCGGCGGGAGGGAGGCAAGAGACCCAGTACTTC	CASSAAGGRQETQYF
TRBV19	TRBD1	NA	TRBJ1-5	TGTGCCAGTAGTATAGCGGGACAGGGGGCCAATCAGCCCCAGCATTTT	CASSIAGQGANQPQHF
TRBV28	NA	NA	TRBJ2-2	TGTGCCAGCAGTTTCAGCGTTAACACCGGGGAGCTGTTTTTT	CASSFSVNTGELFF
TRBV30	TRBD1	NA	TRBJ2-7	TGTGCCTGGAGCGTAACGTACAGGGGGCCTGGGTTAAGGGGCTACGAGCAGTACTTC	CAWSVTYRGPGLRGYEQYF
TRBV19	NA	NA	TRBJ2-7	TGTGCCAGTAGTGCAAAACAGGGGGGGAACGTCGAGCAGTACTTC	CASSAKQGGNVEQYF
TRBV25-1	NA	NA	TRBJ2-7	TGTGCCAGCAGTGAAATGGCAGGGCGAGGCGAGCAGTACTTC	CASSEMAGRGEQYF
TRBV28	TRBD2	NA	TRBJ2-4	TGTGCCAGCAGTTCCTCCCGACAGCGGGAGGGCCTGGGCAAAAACATTCAGTACTTC	CASSSSRQREGLGKNIQYF
TRBV4-1	TRBD1	NA	TRBJ1-5	TGCGCCAGCAGCCAAGGGGACAGGGTGATTCAGCCCCAGCATTTT	CASSQGDRVIQPQHF
TRBV30	TRBD1	NA	TRBJ2-2	TGTGCCTGGAGTTCAGACTATCGACAGGGATCGCTGTTTTTT	CAWSSDYRQGSLFF
TRBV19	NA	NA	TRBJ2-3	TGTGCCAGTAAGAGCAGAGGGGGAAGAGATACGCAGTATTTT	CASKSRGGRDTQYF
TRBV27	NA	NA	TRBJ1-5	TGTGCCAGCAGTTTATCGGGCAGGGTTGGGCATCAGCCCCAGCATTTT	CASSLSGRVGHQPQHF
TRBV7-9	NA	NA	TRBJ1-1	TGTTCCAGCAGCTTATGGAGGACTGAAGCTTTCTTT	CSSSLWRTEAFF
TRBV15	TRBD2	NA	TRBJ2-1	TGTGCCACCAGCGAGCGGGAGGGCCTGGGTGAGCAGTTCTTC	CATSEREGLGEQFF
TRBV19	NA	NA	TRBJ1-4	TGTGCCAGTAGGGGTGGCGCAGGGGAAAAACTGTTTTTT	CASRGGAGEKLFF
TRBV5-5	NA	NA	TRBJ1-2	TGTGCCAGCAGCTTAACCCCCAAGCCTCACTATGGCTACACCTTC	CASSLTPKPHYGYTF
TRBV7-9	TRBD2	NA	TRBJ2-1	TGTGCCAGCAGCCCCCTAGCGGGGAGTTACGACAATGAGCAGTTCTTC	CASSPLAGSYDNEQFF
TRBV15	NA	NA	TRBJ2-6	TGTGCCACCAGCAGAGAACGGAGCTCTGGGGCCAACGTCCTGACTTTC	CATSRERSSGANVLTF
TRBV11-2	TRBD1	few	TRBJ2-3	TGTGCCAGCAGCCTAGGACAGGGTAGAAATACGCAGTATTTT	CASSLGQGRNTQYF
TRBV5-5	TRBD1	NA	TRBJ1-1	TGTGCCAGCAGCCAGGGGGGATTTGAAGCTTTCTTT	CASSQGGFEAFF
TRBV13	TRBD2	NA	TRBJ2-5	TGTGCCAGCAGCTTAGGCTCTAGCGGGAGGGGCGTGGGAGAGACCCAGTACTTC	CASSLGSSGRGVGETQYF
TRBV6-1	NA	NA	TRBJ1-2	TGTGCCAGCAGTGAATCTCTAGGCCAACCGGGCTACACCTTC	CASSESLGQPGYTF
TRBV28	NA	NA	TRBJ1-2	TGTGCCAGCAGTTCGGTTGGTAATGGCTACACCTTC	CASSSVGNGYTF
TRBV9	TRBD2	NA	TRBJ2-2	TGTGCCAGCAGCGCCTCGGGCGGGAGTGGCACCGGGGAGCTGTTTTTT	CASSASGGSGTGELFF
TRBV6-1	TRBD2	few	TRBJ2-3	TGTGCCAGCAGTGAAAAAGCGGGAGCGTCAGATACGCAGTATTTT	CASSEKAGASDTQYF
TRBV7-9	TRBD1	NA	TRBJ1-5	TGTGCCAGCAGCTCCGGGACAGGGAGCAATCAGCCCCAGCATTTT	CASSSGTGSNQPQHF
TRBV7-2	TRBD1	NA	TRBJ2-7	TGTGCCAGCAGCGAACCGGGACAGCTCTACGAGCAGTACTTC	CASSEPGQLYEQYF
TRBV5-4	NA	NA	TRBJ1-1	TGTGCCAGCAGCGTCCCGACAGTGAACACTGAAGCTTTCTTT	CASSVPTVNTEAFF
TRBV15	NA	NA	TRBJ2-1	TGTGCCACCAGCGTAGACCCCGGGACTGCTTACAATGAGCAGTTCTTC	CATSVDPGTAYNEQFF
TRBV5-1	TRBD1	NA	TRBJ2-2	TGCGCCAGCAGCCCCCGGGACAGGGTAGGCGAGCTGTTTTTT	CASSPRDRVGELFF
TRBV10-3	TRBD2	NA	TRBJ2-1	TGTGCCATCGCTGATTTAGCGGGAGTTAATAATGAGCAGTTCTTC	CAIADLAGVNNEQFF
TRBV25-1	NA	NA	TRBJ2-2	TGTGCCAGCAGTCACGCCGGGTCCTACACCGGGGAGCTGTTTTTT	CASSHAGSYTGELFF
TRBV27	NA	NA	TRBJ2-7	TGTGCCAGCAGTTTGATGGGGCGCGAGCAGTACTTC	CASSLMGREQYF
TRBV5-6	NA	NA	TRBJ2-2	TGTGCCAGCAGCCTCCCCGGGGGCGGGAGAGCCGGGGAGCTGTTTTTT	CASSLPGGGRAGELFF
TRBV2	NA	NA	TRBJ1-5	TGTGCCAGCAGTTACAGTAGCAATCAGCCCCAGCATTTT	CASSYSSNQPQHF
TRBV25-1	TRBD1	NA	TRBJ1-3	TGTGCCAGCAGTTCGGGACAGCTCTCTGGAAACACCATATATTTT	CASSSGQLSGNTIYF
TRBV7-9	TRBD1	NA	TRBJ1-1	TGTGCCACCGGGACAGCGAACACTGAAGCTTTCTTT	CATGTANTEAFF
TRBV21-1	NA	NA	TRBJ2-7	TGTGCCAGCAGCACAGGGAGGATCGAAACCTACGAGCAGTACTTC	CASSTGRIETYEQYF
TRBV14	TRBD2	once	TRBJ2-5	TGTGCCAGCAGCCAAGTACGGACTAGCGGGATAGTGGAGACCCAGTACTTC	CASSQVRTSGIVETQYF
TRBV5-3	TRBD2	NA	TRBJ2-1	TGTGCCAGAAGCGCCTTCCTAGCGGACTCCTACAATGAGCAGTTCTTC	CARSAFLADSYNEQFF
TRBV11-3	TRBD1	NA	TRBJ2-5	TGTGCCAGCAGCATCGGGAGGCGGACAGGGGGCACGGAGACCCAGTACTTC	CASSIGRRTGGTETQYF
TRBV30	NA	few	TRBJ1-2	TGTGCCTGGAGCGTAAGTGGTCAGGGCTACACCTTC	CAWSVSGQGYTF
TRBV6-5	NA	NA	TRBJ1-5	TGTGCCAGCAGTTACGGCAGGGGACGTCAGCCCCAGCATTTT	CASSYGRGRQPQHF
TRBV2	NA	once	TRBJ2-3	TGTGCCAGCCTGAGGGCCGCTCCCTTCACAGATACGCAGTATTTT	CASLRAAPFTDTQYF
TRBV14	TRBD2	NA	TRBJ2-1	TGTGCCAGCAGCCAGACTAGCGGGCCGGGGAAGCAGTTCTTC	CASSQTSGPGKQFF
TRBV19	NA	NA	TRBJ1-2	TGTGCCACCGAGGACAGAACTAACTATGGCTACACCTTC	CATEDRTNYGYTF
TRBV6-6	TRBD2	NA	TRBJ2-3	TGTGCCAGCAGGGATAGCGGGAATACGCAGTATTTT	CASRDSGNTQYF
TRBV28	NA	NA	TRBJ1-1	TGTGCCAGCCTCTCTGTAATCAACACTGAAGCTTTCTTT	CASLSVINTEAFF
TRBV7-4	NA	NA	TRBJ1-4	TGTGCCAGCACCTCATCGGGGGTAGGTAATGAAAAACTGTTTTTT	CASTSSGVGNEKLFF
TRBV2	NA	NA	TRBJ2-5	TGTGCCAGCAACCCAGGGTACCAAGAGACCCAGTACTTC	CASNPGYQETQYF
TRBV19	NA	few	TRBJ2-2	TGTGCCAGTAGTATGGTAAACTGGAACACCGGGGAGCTGTTTTTT	CASSMVNWNTGELFF
TRBV5-4	NA	few	TRBJ1-1	TGTGCCAGCAGCTTATTTGGCAGGGAGAACACTGAAGCTTTCTTT	CASSLFGRENTEAFF
TRBV7-8	NA	NA	TRBJ1-4	TGTGCCAGCAGCCTAAAGTTCGCCTTAACGCGTGAAAAACTGTTTTTT	CASSLKFALTREKLFF
TRBV5-1	TRBD2	NA	TRBJ2-7	TGCGCCAGCAGTCACCGGACTAGCGGGAGTTCCTACGAGCAGTACTTC	CASSHRTSGSSYEQYF
TRBV19	TRBD1	NA	TRBJ1-3	TGTGCCAGTATCCCGGGACAGGCGACGGGTGGAAACACCATATATTTT	CASIPGQATGGNTIYF
TRBV27	TRBD1	NA	TRBJ1-2	TGTGCCAGCAGTACCATCCAGGGGGCGGTTGGCTACACCTTC	CASSTIQGAVGYTF
TRBV27	NA	NA	TRBJ1-2	TGTGCCAGCAGTTTACTTGGCCCGGGAGGCTACACCTTC	CASSLLGPGGYTF
TRBV4-1	TRBD2	NA	TRBJ2-2	TGCGCCAGCAGCCAAGTTAGCGGGGCGAACACCGGGGAGCTGTTTTTT	CASSQVSGANTGELFF